This T cell receptor (beta chain) stems from a study of T cell changes during pregnancy in multiple sclerosis. Method: immunoSEQ multiplex PCR; TCRdb's copy keeps in-frame clones and lacks some. The table records under 50,000 clones, more than 85% of them present only once. Germline-derived CDR1 and CDR2 are SNHLY and FYNNEI. Trimming stripped 10 bases from V and 1 base from J, with 10 bases between. This CDR3 contains 12 residues. Specimen: CD8+ T cells from peripheral blood mononuclear cells, collected in the third trimester of pregnancy. The clonotype originates from a female donor with multiple sclerosis, enrolled in a pregnancy study. The V call is TRBV2, the J call TRBJ2-5; a weak D match, TRBD2 (6 bases). The CDR3 spells CATRDGQETQYF. The CDR3 bases are TGTGCCACGCGGGACGGCCAAGAGACCCAGTACTTC.